This T cell receptor (beta chain) derives from a study of cytomegalovirus exposure and HLA in healthy donors. This CDR3 spans 15 amino acids. Per the germline V gene, CDR1 is SGHRS and CDR2 is YFSETQ. V lost 0 bases and J 5 bases, leaving 12 bases between the germline ends. Primers: 60 Vbeta forward and 13 Jbeta reverse. Per the authors' pipeline: Roughly 11 million shared chains were among about 80 million unique TCR beta chains counted in a later analysis. Some clones are missing from TCRdb's copy, which holds only in-frame ones; the method was immunoSEQ multiplex PCR. D and trimming come from the DNA, and the V and J calls and clone size come from that table. There are about 130,000 clones in the sample; roughly 74% occur only once, and 5.5% to 8.5% lies in the top ten. With respect to this clone: Antigen specificity is unknown.

Broader study findings: Associated with HLA alleles at 0.05 false discovery rate in a later analysis were approximately 17,000 TCR beta sequences. Upon later analysis, TCR association rates were observed to vary by HLA locus, being highest for DRB1 and lowest for HLA-C. Sequencing depth across donors, presence/absence analyses assumed, was roughly uniform.

This TCR derives from a man aged 35 to 55 in good health and CMV-seropositive. The chain joins TRBV5-1 to TRBJ2-1; TRBD2 is a possible D gene (6 bases). Sequencing was performed on PBMCs. CDR3 sequence: CASSLGAGSNNEQFF. Written as DNA, the CDR3 is TGCGCCAGCAGCTTGGGGGCCGGGAGTAACAATGAGCAGTTCTTC.